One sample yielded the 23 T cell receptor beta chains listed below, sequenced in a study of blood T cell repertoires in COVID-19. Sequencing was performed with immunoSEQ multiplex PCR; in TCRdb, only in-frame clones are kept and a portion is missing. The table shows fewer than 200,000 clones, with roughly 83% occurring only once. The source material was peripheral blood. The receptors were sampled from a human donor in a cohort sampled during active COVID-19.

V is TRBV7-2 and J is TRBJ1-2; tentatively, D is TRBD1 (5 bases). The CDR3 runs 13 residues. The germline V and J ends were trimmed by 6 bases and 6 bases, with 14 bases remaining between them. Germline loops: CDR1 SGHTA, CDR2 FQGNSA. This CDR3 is CASRPGKSNGYTF. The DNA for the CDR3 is TGTGCCAGCAGACCAGGGAAATCGAATGGCTACACCTTC.

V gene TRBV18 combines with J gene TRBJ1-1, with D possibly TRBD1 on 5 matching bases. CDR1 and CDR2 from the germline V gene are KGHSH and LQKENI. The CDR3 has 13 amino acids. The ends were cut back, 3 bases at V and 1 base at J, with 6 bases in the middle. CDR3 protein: CASSPTANTEAFF. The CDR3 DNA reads TGTGCCAGCTCACCGACAGCGAACACTGAAGCTTTCTTT.

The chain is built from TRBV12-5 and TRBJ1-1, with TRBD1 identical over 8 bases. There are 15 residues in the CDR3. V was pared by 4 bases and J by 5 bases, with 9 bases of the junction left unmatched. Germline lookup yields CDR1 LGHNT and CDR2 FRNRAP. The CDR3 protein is CASGSHSGGRTEAFF. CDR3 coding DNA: TGTGCTAGTGGTTCCCACTCAGGGGGCCGGACTGAAGCTTTCTTT.

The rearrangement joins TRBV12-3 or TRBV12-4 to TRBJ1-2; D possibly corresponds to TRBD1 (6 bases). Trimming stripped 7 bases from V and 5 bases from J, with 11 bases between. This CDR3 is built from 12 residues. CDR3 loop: CASTSGAYGYTF. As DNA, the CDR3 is TGTGCCAGCACTTCAGGGGCTTATGGCTACACCTTC.

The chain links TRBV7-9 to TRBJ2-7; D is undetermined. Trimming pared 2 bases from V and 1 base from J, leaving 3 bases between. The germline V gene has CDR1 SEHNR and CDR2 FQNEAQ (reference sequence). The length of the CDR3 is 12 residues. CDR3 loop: CASSLHSYEQYF. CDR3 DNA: TGTGCCAGCAGCTTACATTCCTACGAGCAGTACTTC.

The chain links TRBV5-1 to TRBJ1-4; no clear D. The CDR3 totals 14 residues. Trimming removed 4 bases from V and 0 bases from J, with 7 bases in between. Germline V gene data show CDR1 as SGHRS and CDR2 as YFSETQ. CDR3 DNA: TGCGCCAGCAGCCTAGGCGCAACTAATGAAAAACTGTTTTTT. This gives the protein CASSLGATNEKLFF.

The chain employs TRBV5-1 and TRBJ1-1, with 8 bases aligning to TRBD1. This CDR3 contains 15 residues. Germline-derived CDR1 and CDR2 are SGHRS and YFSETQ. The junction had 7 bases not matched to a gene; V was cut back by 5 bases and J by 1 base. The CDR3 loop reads CASRTGDMWNTEAFF. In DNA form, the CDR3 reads TGCGCCAGCAGGACAGGGGACATGTGGAACACTGAAGCTTTCTTT.

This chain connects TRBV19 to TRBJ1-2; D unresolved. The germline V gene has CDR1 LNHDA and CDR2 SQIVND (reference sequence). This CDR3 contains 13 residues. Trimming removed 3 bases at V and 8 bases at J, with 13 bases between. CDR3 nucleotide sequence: TGTGCCAGTAGTATCGGTCAGGCTTGGGGCTACACCTTC. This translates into CASSIGQAWGYTF.

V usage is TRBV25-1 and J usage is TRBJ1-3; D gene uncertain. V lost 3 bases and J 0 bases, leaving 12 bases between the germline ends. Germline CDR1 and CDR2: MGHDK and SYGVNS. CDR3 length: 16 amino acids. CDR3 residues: CASSDKSVISGNTIYF. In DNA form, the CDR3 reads TGTGCCAGCAGTGATAAGTCAGTCATCTCTGGAAACACCATATATTTT.

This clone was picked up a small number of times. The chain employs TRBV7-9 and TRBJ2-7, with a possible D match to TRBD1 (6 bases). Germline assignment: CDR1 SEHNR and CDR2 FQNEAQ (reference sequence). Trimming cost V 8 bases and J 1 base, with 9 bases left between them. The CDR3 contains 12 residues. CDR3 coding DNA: TGTGCCAGCGGTGGACAGTCCTACGAGCAGTACTTC. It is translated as CASGGQSYEQYF.

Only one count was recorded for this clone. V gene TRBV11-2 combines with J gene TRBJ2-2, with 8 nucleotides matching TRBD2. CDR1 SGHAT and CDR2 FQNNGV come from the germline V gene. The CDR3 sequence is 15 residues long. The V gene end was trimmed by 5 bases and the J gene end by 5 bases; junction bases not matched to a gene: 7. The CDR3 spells CASSPAGGWTGELFF. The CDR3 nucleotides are TGTGCCAGCAGCCCGGCGGGGGGCTGGACCGGGGAGCTGTTTTTT.

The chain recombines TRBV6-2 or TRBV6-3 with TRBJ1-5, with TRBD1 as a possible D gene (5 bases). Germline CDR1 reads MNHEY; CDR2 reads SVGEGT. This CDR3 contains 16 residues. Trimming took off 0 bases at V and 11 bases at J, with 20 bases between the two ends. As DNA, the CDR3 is TGTGCCAGCAGTTACTCGTTTGGGCCCACAAAGGGGTCCCAGCATTTT. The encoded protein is CASSYSFGPTKGSQHF.

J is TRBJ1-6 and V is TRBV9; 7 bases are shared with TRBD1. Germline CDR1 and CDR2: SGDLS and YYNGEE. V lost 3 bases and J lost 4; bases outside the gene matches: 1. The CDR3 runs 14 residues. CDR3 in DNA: TGTGCCAGCAGCGGACAGGGTTATAATTCACCCCTCCACTTT. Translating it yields CASSGQGYNSPLHF.

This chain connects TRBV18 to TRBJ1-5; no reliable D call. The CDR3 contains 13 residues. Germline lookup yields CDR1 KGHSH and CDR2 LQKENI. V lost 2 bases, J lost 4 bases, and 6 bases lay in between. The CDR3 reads CASSPEWNQPQHF. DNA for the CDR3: TGTGCCAGCTCACCAGAGTGGAATCAGCCCCAGCATTTT.

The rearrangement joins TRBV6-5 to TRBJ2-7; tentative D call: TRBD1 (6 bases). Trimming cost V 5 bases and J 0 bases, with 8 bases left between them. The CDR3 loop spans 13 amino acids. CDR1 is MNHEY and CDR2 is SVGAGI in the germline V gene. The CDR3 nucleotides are TGTGCCAGCAGTCGGACAGTCTCCTACGAGCAGTACTTC. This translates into CASSRTVSYEQYF.

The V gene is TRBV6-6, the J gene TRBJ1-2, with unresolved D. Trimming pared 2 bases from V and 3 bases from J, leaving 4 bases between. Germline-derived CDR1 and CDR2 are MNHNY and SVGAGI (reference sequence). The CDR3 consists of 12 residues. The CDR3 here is CASSYRDYGYTF. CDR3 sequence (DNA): TGTGCCAGCAGTTACCGGGACTATGGCTACACCTTC.

CDR3 region: CASSSDTTNTGELFF. DNA for the CDR3: TGCGCCAGCAGCTCCGACACAACGAACACCGGGGAGCTGTTTTTT. The chain has TRBV5-1 and TRBJ2-2; the D is unclear. The germline V gene has CDR1 SGHRS and CDR2 YFSETQ. V shed 3 bases and J shed 0 bases, with 9 bases lying between them. The CDR3 spans 15 residues.

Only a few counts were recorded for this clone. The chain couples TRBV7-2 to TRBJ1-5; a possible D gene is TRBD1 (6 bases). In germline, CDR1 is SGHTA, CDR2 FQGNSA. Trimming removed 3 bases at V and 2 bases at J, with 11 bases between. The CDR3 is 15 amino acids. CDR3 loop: CASSFYGGGNQPQHF. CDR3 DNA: TGTGCCAGCAGCTTTTATGGGGGCGGCAATCAGCCCCAGCATTTT.

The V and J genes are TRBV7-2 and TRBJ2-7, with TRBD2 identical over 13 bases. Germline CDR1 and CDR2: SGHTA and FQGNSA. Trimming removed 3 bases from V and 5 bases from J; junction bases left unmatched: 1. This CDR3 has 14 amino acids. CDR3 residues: CASSFGLAGDEQYF. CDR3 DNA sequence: TGTGCCAGCAGCTTCGGACTAGCGGGAGACGAGCAGTACTTC. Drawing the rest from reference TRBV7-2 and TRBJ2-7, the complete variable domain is GAGVSQSPSNKVTEKGKDVELRCDPISGHTALYWYRQSLGQGLEFLIYFQGNSAPDKSGLPSDRFSAERTGGSVSTLTIQRTQQEDSAVYLCASSFGLAGDEQYFGPGTRLTVT.

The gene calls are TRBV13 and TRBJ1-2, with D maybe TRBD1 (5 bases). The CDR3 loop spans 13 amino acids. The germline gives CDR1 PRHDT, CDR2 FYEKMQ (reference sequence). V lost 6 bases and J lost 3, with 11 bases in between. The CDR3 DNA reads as TGTGCCAGCAGTCCCGGGGGGTACTATGGCTACACCTTC. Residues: CASSPGGYYGYTF.

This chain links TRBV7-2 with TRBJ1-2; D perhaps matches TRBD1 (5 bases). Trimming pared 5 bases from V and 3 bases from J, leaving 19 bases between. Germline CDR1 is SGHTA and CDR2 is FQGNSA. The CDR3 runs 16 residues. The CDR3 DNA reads TGTGCCAGCAGCCCCTTCTCGGGGGGGAGGCACTATGGCTACACCTTC. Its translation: CASSPFSGGRHYGYTF. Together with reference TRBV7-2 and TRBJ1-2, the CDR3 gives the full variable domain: GAGVSQSPSNKVTEKGKDVELRCDPISGHTALYWYRQSLGQGLEFLIYFQGNSAPDKSGLPSDRFSAERTGGSVSTLTIQRTQQEDSAVYLCASSPFSGGRHYGYTFGSGTRLTVV.

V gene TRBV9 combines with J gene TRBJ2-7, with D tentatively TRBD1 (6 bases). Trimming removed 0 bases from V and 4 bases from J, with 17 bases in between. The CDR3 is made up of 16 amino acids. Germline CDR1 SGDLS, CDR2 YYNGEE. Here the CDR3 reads CASSVGSSGTLYEQYF. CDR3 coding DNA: TGTGCCAGCAGCGTAGGTAGCTCCGGGACACTGTACGAGCAGTACTTC.

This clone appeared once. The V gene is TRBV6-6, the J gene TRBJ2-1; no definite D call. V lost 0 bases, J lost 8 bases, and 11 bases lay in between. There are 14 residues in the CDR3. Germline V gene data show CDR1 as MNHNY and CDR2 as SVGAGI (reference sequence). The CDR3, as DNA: TGTGCCAGCAGTTACTCGAAAACCTCGGATGAGCAGTTCTTC. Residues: CASSYSKTSDEQFF.